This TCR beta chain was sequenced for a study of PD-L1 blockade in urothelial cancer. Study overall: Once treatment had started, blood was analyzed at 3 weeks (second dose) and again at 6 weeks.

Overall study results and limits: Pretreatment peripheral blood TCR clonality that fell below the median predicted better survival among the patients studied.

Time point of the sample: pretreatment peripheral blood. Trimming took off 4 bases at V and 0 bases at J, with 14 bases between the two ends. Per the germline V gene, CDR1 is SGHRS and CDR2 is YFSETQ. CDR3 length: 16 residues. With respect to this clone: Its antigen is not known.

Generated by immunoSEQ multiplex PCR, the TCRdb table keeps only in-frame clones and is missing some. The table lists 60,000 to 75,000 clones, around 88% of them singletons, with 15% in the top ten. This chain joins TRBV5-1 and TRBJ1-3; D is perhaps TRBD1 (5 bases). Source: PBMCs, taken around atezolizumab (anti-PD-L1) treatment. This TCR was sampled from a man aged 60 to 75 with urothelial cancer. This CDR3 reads CASSPGDGDSGNTIYF. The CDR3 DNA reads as TGCGCCAGCAGCCCGGGGGACGGCGACTCTGGAAACACCATATATTTT. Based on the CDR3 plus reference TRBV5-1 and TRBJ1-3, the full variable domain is KAGVTQTPRYLIKTRGQQVTLSCSPISGHRSVSWYQQTPGQGLQFLFEYFSETQRNKGNFPGRFSGRQFSNSRSEMNVSTLELGDSALYLCASSPGDGDSGNTIYFGEGSWLTVV.